What follows are 10 T cell receptor beta chains derived from one specimen sequenced in a study of CD8 T cells in ankylosing spondylitis. TCRdb re-analysed the 5' RACE reads in MiXCR, keeping a single row per CDR3 protein. The sample includes under 250,000 distinct CDR3 sequences, 20% to 30% seen only once; the top ten take under 8%. Sequenced: blood, either unsorted or a sorted T cell fraction (not recorded which). These receptors were collected from a male donor with ankylosing spondylitis or in good health (not recorded which).

To note about this clonotype: Given a much more abundant clone one base away, this may be a read error. The genes are TRBV5-1 and TRBJ1-1; D may be TRBD1 (6 bases). This CDR3 spans 13 amino acids. Trimming cost V 1 base and J 7 bases, with 11 bases left between them. The germline V gene encodes CDR1 SGHRS and CDR2 YFSETQ. The CDR3 region is CASSLSQGREAFF. In nucleotides, the CDR3 is TGCGCCAGCAGCTTGTCCCAGGGGCGTGAAGCTTTCTTT.

With respect to this clonotype: Being one base from a much bigger clone, this may be a read error. The gene calls are TRBV29-1 and TRBJ2-5; a weak D match, TRBD2 (5 bases). Between the trimmed V and J ends, which lost 4 bases and 4 bases, there was a span of 10 bases. There are 12 residues in the CDR3. Germline CDR1 is SQVTM and CDR2 is ANQGSEA. CDR3 protein: CSVVGIRETQYF. CDR3 DNA: TGCAGCGTTGTCGGGATCCGAGAGACCCAGTACTTC.

This clonotype has ten or more counts. V usage is TRBV28 and J usage is TRBJ2-7, with a tentative D call TRBD2 (6 bases). The CDR3 is 13 residues long. With 3 bases removed from V and 8 bases from J, the gap between germline ends came to 14 bases. The germline gives CDR1 MDHEN, CDR2 SYDVKM. The CDR3 region has the DNA TGTGCCAGCAGTTTTTTCTCGGGGGAGAAGCAGTACTTC. Its protein is CASSFFSGEKQYF.

This clonotype was counted only a few times. A read error is possible here, since a much larger clone lies one base away. The chain couples TRBV7-8 to TRBJ2-1; TRBD2 matches at 8 bases. The trim removed 1 base at V and 2 bases at J, leaving 1 base unmatched. The CDR3 has 15 amino acids. Per the germline V gene, CDR1 is SGHVS and CDR2 is FQNEAQ. CDR3 protein: CASSLDGRAYNEQFF. For the CDR3, the DNA is TGTGCCAGCAGCTTAGACGGGAGGGCCTACAATGAGCAGTTCTTC.

The table lists this clonotype with a few counts. V gene TRBV4-2 combines with J gene TRBJ2-2; the D is unclear. V was shortened by 0 bases and J by 4 bases, with 6 bases between the two germline ends. CDR1 is LGHNA, CDR2 YNFKEQ, per germline. This CDR3 is 14 amino acids long. CDR3 residues: CASSQDSRTGELFF. CDR3 DNA sequence: TGTGCCAGCAGCCAAGATTCACGCACCGGGGAGCTGTTTTTT.

The table lists this clonotype with many counts. The genes are TRBV7-9 and TRBJ1-6; 9 bases agree with TRBD1. The germline V gene has CDR1 SEHNR and CDR2 FQNEAQ (reference sequence). Losses at the gene ends were 5 bases for V and 10 bases for J; bases not matched to a gene: 6. The CDR3 runs 14 residues. This CDR3 reads CASSPGQGGSPLHF. The CDR3 DNA follows: TGTGCCAGCAGCCCGGGACAGGGAGGATCACCCCTCCACTTT.

This clonotype was counted between two and nine times. V and J are TRBV12-3 or TRBV12-4 and TRBJ1-6; maybe TRBD1 (6 bases). This CDR3 spans 14 amino acids. V lost 5 bases, J lost 8 bases, and 13 bases lay in between. The CDR3 loop is CASSQARTDSPLHF. DNA for the CDR3: TGTGCCAGCAGTCAGGCACGGACAGATTCACCCCTCCACTTT.

This clonotype was seen many times. This sequence joins TRBV5-1 and TRBJ1-5; a possible D gene is TRBD1 (5 bases). Trimming removed 0 bases at V and 1 base at J, with 8 bases between. The germline V gene encodes CDR1 SGHRS and CDR2 YFSETQ. This CDR3 has 15 amino acids. The CDR3 DNA sequence: TGCGCCAGCAGCTTGGAAGGGGCCAGCAATCAGCCCCAGCATTTT. This translates into CASSLEGASNQPQHF.

This clonotype was counted many times. The chain is built from TRBV24-1 and TRBJ2-1; tentatively, D is TRBD1 (6 bases). V shed 1 base and J shed 5 bases, with 8 bases lying between them. The CDR3 is made up of 14 amino acids. Germline V gene sequence: CDR1 KGHDR, CDR2 SFDVKD. In nucleotides, the CDR3 is TGTGCCACCAGTGATTTCGGGACACACAATGAGCAGTTCTTC. It codes for CATSDFGTHNEQFF.

This chain joins TRBV20-1 and TRBJ2-5; perhaps TRBD2 as D (6 bases). The CDR3 is made up of 13 amino acids. V was cut by 3 bases and J by 2 bases, with 10 bases left in between. From germline, CDR1 is DFQATT and CDR2 SNEGSKA (reference sequence). The CDR3 sequence: CSARRDFQETQYF. The DNA for the CDR3 is TGCAGTGCTAGGCGGGACTTTCAAGAGACCCAGTACTTC.